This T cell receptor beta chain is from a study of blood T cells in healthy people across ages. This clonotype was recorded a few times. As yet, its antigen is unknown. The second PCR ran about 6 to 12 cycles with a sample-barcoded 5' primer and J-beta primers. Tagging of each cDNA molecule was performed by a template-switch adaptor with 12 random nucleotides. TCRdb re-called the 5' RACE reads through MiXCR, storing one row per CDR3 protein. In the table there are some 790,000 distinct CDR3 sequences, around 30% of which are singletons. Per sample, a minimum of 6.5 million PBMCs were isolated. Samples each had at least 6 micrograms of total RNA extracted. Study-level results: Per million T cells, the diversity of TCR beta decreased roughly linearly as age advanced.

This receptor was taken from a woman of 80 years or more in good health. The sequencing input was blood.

The CDR3 reads CASSSGHRGTEAFF. The CDR3 DNA reads TGTGCCAGCAGTTCCGGGCACAGGGGTACTGAAGCTTTCTTT. This sequence joins TRBV12-3 or TRBV12-4 and TRBJ1-1; 7 positions agree with TRBD1. V was pared by 4 bases and J by 5 bases, with 7 bases of the junction left unmatched. CDR3 length: 14 amino acids.